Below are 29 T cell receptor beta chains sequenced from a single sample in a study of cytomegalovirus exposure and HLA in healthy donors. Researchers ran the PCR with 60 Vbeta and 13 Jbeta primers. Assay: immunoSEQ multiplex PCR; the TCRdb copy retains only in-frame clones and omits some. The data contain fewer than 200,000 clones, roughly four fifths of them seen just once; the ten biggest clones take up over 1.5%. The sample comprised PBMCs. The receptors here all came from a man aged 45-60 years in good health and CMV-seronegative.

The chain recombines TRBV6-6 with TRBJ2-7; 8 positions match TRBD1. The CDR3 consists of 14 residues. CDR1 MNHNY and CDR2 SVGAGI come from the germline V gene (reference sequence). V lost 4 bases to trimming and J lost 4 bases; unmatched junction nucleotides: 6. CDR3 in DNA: TGTGCCAGCAGTTCCACGGACAGGGAGTACGAGCAGTACTTC. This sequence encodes CASSSTDREYEQYF.

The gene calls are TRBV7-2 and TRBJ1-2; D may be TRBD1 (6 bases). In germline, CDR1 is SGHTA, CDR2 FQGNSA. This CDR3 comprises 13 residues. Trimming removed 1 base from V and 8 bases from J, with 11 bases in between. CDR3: CASSLDGRGGYTF. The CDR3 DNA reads TGTGCCAGCAGCTTAGACGGCAGGGGAGGCTACACCTTC.

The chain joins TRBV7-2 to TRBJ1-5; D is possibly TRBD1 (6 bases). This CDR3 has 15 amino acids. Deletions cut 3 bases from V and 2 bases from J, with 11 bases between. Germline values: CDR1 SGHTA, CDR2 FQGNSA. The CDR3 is CASSFTGYGNQPQHF. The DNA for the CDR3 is TGTGCCAGCAGCTTTACAGGGTACGGCAATCAGCCCCAGCATTTT.

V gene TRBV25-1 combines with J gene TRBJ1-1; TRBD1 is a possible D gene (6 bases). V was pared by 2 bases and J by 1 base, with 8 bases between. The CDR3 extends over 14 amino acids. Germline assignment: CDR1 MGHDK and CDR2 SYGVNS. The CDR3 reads CASSETGSNTEAFF. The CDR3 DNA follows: TGTGCCAGCAGTGAAACAGGGTCGAACACTGAAGCTTTCTTT.

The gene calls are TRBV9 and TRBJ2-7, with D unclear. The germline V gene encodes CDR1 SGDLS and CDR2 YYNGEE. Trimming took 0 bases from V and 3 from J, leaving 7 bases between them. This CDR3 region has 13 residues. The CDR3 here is CASSVGLYYEQYF. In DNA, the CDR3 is TGTGCCAGCAGCGTAGGACTTTACTACGAGCAGTACTTC.

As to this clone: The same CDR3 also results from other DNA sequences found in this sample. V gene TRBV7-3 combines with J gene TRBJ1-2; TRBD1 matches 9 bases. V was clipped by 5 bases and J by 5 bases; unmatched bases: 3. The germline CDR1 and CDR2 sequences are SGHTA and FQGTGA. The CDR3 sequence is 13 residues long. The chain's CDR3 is CASSLGQGYGYTF. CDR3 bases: TGTGCCAGCAGCCTGGGACAGGGATATGGCTACACCTTC.

The CDR3 sequence is CASSPLAGQGIGGNQPQHF. The CDR3 DNA sequence: TGTGCCAGCAGCCCTTTGGCGGGACAGGGGATTGGCGGCAATCAGCCCCAGCATTTT. The gene calls are TRBV7-9 and TRBJ1-5; TRBD1 matches 10 bases. V dropped 5 bases and J dropped 2; count of bases not matched to a gene: 15. Germline values: CDR1 SEHNR, CDR2 FQNEAQ (reference sequence). The CDR3 is 19 amino acids.

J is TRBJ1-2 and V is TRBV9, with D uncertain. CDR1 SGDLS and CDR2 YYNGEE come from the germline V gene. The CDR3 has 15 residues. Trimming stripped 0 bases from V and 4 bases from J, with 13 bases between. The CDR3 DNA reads TGTGCCAGCAGCGTAGCCCTTAGTAAAGTCTATGGCTACACCTTC. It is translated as CASSVALSKVYGYTF.

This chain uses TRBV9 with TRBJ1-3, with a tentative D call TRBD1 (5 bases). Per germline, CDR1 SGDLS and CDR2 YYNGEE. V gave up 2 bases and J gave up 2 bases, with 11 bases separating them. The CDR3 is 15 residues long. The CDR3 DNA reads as TGTGCCAGCAGCGTTGACAGTATTGCTGGAAACACCATATATTTT. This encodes CASSVDSIAGNTIYF. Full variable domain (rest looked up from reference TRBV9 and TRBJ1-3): DSGVTQTPKHLITATGQRVTLRCSPRSGDLSVYWYQQSLDQGLQFLIQYYNGEERAKGNILERFSAQQFPDLHSELNLSSLELGDSALYFCASSVDSIAGNTIYFGEGSWLTVV.

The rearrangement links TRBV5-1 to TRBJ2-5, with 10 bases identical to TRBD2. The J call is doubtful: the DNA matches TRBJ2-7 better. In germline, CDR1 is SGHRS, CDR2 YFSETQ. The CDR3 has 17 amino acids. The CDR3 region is CASSLAGLAGASYEQYF. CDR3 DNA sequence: TGCGCCAGCAGCTTGGCAGGCCTAGCGGGGGCCTCCTACGAGCAGTACTTC.

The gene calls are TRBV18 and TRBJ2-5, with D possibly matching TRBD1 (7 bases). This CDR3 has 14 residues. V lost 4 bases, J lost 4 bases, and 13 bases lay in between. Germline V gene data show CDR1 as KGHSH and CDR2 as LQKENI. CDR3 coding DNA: TGTGCCAGCTCACAGGGGGCCGGGAGAGAGACCCAGTACTTC. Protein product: CASSQGAGRETQYF.

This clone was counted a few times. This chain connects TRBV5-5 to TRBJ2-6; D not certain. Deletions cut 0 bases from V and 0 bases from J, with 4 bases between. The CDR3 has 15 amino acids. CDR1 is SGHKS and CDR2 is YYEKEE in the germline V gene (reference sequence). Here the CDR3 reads CASSLVLSGANVLTF. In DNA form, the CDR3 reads TGTGCCAGCAGCTTGGTACTCTCTGGGGCCAACGTCCTGACTTTC.

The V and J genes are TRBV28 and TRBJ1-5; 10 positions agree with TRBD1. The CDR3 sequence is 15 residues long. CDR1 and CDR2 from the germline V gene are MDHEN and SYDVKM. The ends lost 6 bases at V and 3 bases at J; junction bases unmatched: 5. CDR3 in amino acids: CASSTTGGTNQPQHF. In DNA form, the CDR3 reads TGTGCCAGCAGCACGACAGGGGGCACCAATCAGCCCCAGCATTTT.

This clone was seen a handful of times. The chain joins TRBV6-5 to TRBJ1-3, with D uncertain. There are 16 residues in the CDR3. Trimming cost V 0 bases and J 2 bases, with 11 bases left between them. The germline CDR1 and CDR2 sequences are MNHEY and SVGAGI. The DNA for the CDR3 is TGTGCCAGCAGTTACTCGAGGGAGGTAACTGGAAACACCATATATTTT. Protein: CASSYSREVTGNTIYF.

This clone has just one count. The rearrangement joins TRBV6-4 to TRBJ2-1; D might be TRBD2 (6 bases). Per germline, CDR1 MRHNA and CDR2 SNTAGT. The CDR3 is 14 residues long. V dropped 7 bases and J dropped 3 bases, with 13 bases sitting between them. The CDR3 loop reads CASKKEGGYNEQFF. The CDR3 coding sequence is TGTGCCAGCAAGAAGGAGGGAGGCTACAATGAGCAGTTCTTC.

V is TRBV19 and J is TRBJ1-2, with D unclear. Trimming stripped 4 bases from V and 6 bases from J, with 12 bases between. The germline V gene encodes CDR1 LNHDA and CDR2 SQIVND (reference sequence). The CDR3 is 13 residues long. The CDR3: CASSTGGFNGYTF. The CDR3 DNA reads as TGTGCCAGTAGTACTGGAGGGTTTAATGGCTACACCTTC.

CDR3: CASGFSGGELFF. The CDR3 DNA sequence: TGTGCTAGTGGTTTCAGTGGCGGGGAGCTGTTTTTT. V is TRBV12-5 and J is TRBJ2-2; D remains unclear. The CDR3 has 12 residues. V was shortened by 3 bases and J by 7 bases, with 6 bases between the two germline ends. The germline gives CDR1 LGHNT, CDR2 FRNRAP.

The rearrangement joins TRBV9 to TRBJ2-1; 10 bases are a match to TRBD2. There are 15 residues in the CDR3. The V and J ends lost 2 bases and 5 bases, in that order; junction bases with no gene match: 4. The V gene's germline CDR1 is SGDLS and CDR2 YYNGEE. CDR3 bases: TGTGCCAGCAGCGTTAGCGGGGGGCGGGACAATGAGCAGTTCTTC. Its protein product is CASSVSGGRDNEQFF.

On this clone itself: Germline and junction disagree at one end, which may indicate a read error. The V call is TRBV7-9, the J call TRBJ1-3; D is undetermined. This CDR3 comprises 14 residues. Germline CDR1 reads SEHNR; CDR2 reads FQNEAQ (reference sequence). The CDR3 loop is CSSSTGDSGNTIYF. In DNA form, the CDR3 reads TGTTCCAGCAGCACGGGTGACTCTGGAAACACCATATATTTT.

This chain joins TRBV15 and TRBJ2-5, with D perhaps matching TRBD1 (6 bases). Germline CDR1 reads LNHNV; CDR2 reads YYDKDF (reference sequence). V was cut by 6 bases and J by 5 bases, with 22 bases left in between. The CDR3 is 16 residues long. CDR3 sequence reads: CATRLPSSGVGETQYF. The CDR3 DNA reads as TGTGCCACCAGATTACCTTCCTCAGGGGTAGGCGAGACCCAGTACTTC.

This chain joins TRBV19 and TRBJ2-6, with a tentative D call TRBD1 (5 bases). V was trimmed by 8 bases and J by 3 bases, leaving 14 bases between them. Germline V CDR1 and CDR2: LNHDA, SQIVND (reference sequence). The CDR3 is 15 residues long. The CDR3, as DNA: TGTGCCAGTTTGTCAGGGATCCATGGGGCCAACGTCCTGACTTTC. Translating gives CASLSGIHGANVLTF.

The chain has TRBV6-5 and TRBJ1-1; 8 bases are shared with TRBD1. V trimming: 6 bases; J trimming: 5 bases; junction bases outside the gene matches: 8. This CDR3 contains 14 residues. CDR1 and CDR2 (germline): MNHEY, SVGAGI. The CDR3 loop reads CASSYDRGRTEAFF. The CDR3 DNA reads TGTGCCAGCAGCTATGACAGGGGCAGGACTGAAGCTTTCTTT.

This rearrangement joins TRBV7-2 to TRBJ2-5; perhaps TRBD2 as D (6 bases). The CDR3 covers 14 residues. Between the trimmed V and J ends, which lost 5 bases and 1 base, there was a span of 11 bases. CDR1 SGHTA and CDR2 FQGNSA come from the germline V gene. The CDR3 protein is CASSLGDFQETQYF. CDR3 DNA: TGTGCCAGCAGCCTGGGGGACTTCCAAGAGACCCAGTACTTC.

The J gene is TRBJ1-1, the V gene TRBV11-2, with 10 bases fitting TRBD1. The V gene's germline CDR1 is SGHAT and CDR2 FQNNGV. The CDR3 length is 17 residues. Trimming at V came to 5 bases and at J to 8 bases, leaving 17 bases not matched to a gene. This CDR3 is CASSPQRGQGFWKEAFF. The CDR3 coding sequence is TGTGCCAGCAGCCCACAGCGGGGACAGGGGTTTTGGAAGGAAGCTTTCTTT.

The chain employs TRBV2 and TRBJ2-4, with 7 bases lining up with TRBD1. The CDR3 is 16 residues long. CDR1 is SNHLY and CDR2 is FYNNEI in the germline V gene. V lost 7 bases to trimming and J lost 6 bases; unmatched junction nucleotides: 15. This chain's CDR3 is CASTSQGNRGLNIQYF. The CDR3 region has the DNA TGTGCCAGCACCTCTCAGGGAAACAGGGGCTTAAACATTCAGTACTTC.

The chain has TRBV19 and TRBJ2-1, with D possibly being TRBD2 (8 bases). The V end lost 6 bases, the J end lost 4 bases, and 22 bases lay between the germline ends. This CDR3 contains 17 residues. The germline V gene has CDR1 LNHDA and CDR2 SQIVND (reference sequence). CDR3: CASSKRGQRELYNEQFF. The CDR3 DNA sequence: TGTGCCAGTAGCAAAAGGGGGCAGCGGGAGCTGTACAATGAGCAGTTCTTC.

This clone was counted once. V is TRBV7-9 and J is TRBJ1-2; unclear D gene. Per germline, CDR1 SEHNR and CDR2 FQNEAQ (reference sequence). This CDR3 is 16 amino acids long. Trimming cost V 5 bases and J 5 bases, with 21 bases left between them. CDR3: CASSPRETGVGYGYTF. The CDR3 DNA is TGTGCCAGCAGCCCTAGGGAGACCGGGGTTGGATATGGCTACACCTTC.

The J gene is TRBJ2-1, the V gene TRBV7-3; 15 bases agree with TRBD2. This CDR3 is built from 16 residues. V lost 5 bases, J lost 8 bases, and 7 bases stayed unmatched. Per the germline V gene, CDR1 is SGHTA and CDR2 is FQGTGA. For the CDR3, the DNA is TGTGCCAGCAGCCTTGGGACTAGCGGGAGGTTGGATGAGCAGTTCTTC. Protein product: CASSLGTSGRLDEQFF.

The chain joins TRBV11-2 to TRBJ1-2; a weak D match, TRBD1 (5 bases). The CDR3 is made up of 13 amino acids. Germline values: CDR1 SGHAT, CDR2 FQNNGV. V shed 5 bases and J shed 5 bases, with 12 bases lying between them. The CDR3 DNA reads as TGTGCCAGCAGCCTGGGATCAGGGTATGGCTACACCTTC. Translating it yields CASSLGSGYGYTF.